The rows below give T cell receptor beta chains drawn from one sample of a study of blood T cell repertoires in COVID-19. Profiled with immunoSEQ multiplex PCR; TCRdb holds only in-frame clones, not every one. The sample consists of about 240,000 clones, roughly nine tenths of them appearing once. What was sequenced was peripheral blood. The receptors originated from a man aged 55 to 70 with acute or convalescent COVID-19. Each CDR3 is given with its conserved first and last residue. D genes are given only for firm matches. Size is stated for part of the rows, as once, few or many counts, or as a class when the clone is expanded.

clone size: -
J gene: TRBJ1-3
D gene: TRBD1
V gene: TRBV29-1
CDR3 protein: CSVDQTGGNTIYF
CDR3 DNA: TGCAGCGTTGATCAGACAGGGGGAAACACCATATATTTT

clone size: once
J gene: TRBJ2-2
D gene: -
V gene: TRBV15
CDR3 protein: CATSRDIAGELFF
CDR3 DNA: TGTGCCACCAGCAGAGACATAGCCGGGGAGCTGTTTTTT

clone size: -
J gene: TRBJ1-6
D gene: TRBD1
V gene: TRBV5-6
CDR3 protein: CASSLGTGVPYSPLHF
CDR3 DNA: TGTGCCAGCAGCCTCGGGACAGGAGTCCCCTATTCACCCCTCCACTTT

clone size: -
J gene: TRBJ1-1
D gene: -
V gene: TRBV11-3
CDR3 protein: CASSLLDTTAFF
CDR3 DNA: TGTGCCAGCAGCTTATTAGACACGACAGCTTTCTTT

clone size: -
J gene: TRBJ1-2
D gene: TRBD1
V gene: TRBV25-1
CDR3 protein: CASSEPHRQGGYTF
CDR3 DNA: TGTGCCAGCAGTGAACCCCATCGACAGGGTGGCTACACCTTC

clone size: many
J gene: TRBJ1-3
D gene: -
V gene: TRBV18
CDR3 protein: CASSPGDRYSGNTIYF
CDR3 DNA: TGTGCCAGCTCACCTGGTGACAGGTACTCTGGAAACACCATATATTTT

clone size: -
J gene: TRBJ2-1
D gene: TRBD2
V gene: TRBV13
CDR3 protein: CASSLVAGGPDEQFF
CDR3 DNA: TGTGCCAGCAGCTTAGTAGCGGGAGGGCCGGATGAGCAGTTCTTC

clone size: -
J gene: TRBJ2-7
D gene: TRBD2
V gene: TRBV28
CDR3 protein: CASSSTDVSGRAGEQYF
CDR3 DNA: TGTGCCAGCAGCTCAACAGACGTTAGCGGGAGGGCGGGCGAGCAGTACTTC

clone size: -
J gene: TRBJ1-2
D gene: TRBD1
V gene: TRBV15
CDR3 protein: CATSRPGQGIVNGGYTF
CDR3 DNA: TGTGCCACCAGCAGGCCGGGACAGGGTATAGTTAATGGTGGCTACACCTTC

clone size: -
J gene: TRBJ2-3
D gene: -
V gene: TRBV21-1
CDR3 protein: CASSKEVDRYPTDTQYF
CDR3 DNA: TGTGCCAGCAGCAAAGAGGTAGACAGATACCCCACAGATACGCAGTATTTT

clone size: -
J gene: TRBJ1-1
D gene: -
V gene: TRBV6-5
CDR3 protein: CASSYSRTEAFF
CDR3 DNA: TGTGCCAGCAGTTACTCGCGGACTGAAGCTTTCTTT

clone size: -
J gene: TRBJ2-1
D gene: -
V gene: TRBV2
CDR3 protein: CASGNLANEQFF
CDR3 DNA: TGTGCCAGCGGGAACCTAGCCAATGAGCAGTTCTTC

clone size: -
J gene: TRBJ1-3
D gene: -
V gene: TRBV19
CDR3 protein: CASSIDPSSGTDYSGNTIYF
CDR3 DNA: TGTGCCAGTAGTATAGATCCCTCCTCCGGGACTGACTACTCTGGAAACACCATATATTTT

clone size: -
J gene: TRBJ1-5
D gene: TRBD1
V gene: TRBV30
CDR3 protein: CAWGDRANQPQHF
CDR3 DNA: TGTGCCTGGGGGGACAGGGCCAATCAGCCCCAGCATTTT

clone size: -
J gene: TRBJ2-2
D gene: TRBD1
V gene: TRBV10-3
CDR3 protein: CAITPGQVDTGELFF
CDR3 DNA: TGTGCCATCACCCCCGGACAGGTGGACACCGGGGAGCTGTTTTTT